This T cell receptor (beta chain) came from a study of T cell responses to AZD1222 COVID-19 vaccine. The study, taken as a whole, reports: Targets within unmutated variant regions were reportedly found for nearly half of spike-specific TCRs. Repertoire collection took place solely once the T cell response had peaked.

The CDR3 extends over 12 amino acids. Germline V gene sequence: CDR1 SGHTA, CDR2 FQGTGA. V lost 5 bases, J lost 4 bases, and 1 base stayed unmatched. The protocol was immunoSEQ multiplex PCR, while the TCRdb copy is restricted to in-frame clones and leaves out a portion. Seen here are 130,000 to 150,000 clones, under 95% observed once, and the top ten hold roughly 5.6%. A note on this clone: The antigen is not known.

This receptor was identified in an adult in good health. The input for sequencing was peripheral blood, taken on day 0 of AZD1222 vaccination. The chain joins TRBV7-3 to TRBJ2-5, with TRBD1 matching over 7 bases. CDR3 sequence: CASSKGAETQYF. CDR3 coding DNA: TGTGCCAGCAGCAAGGGGGCAGAGACCCAGTACTTC.